One and the same sample provided the 20 T cell receptor beta chains below, sequenced in a study of graft-versus-host responses after intestinal transplantation. Assay: immunoSEQ multiplex PCR; the TCRdb copy retains only in-frame clones and omits some. The sample holds some 15,000 clones, approximately 70% seen once. Graft specimens yielded both intraepithelial and lamina propria lymphocytes. The sequencing used ileum tissue, collected 700 to 800 days after intestinal transplantation. Every receptor here comes from a human patient who received an intestinal transplant, so some T cells may come from the graft donor.

The rearrangement links TRBV28 to TRBJ2-7; possible D gene TRBD2, 6 bases. Per germline, CDR1 MDHEN and CDR2 SYDVKM. The CDR3 sequence is 14 residues long. V shed 7 bases and J shed 2 bases, with 15 bases lying between them. The CDR3 reads CASTPGGVPYEQYF. CDR3 coding DNA: TGTGCCAGCACCCCTGGCGGGGTCCCCTACGAGCAGTACTTC. Together with reference TRBV28 and TRBJ2-7, the CDR3 gives the full variable domain: DVKVTQSSRYLVKRTGEKVFLECVQDMDHENMFWYRQDPGLGLRLIYFSYDVKMKEKGDIPEGYSVSREKKERFSLILESASTNQTSMYLCASTPGGVPYEQYFGPGTRLTVT.

This clone has only one observation. The rearrangement uses TRBV9 and TRBJ2-1; D is unresolved. Germline lookup yields CDR1 SGDLS and CDR2 YYNGEE. CDR3 length: 13 amino acids. With 3 bases removed from V and 0 bases from J, the gap between germline ends came to 4 bases. The CDR3 DNA reads TGTGCCAGCAGCGGGGGCTCCTACAATGAGCAGTTCTTC. The encoded protein is CASSGGSYNEQFF.

This rearrangement joins TRBV10-3 to TRBJ2-3; 11 bases fit TRBD2. Germline assignment: CDR1 ENHRY and CDR2 SYGVKD. V shed 4 bases and J 3 bases; nucleotides not matched to a gene: 6. This CDR3 contains 16 residues. The CDR3: CAISGVAGGRTDTQYF. The CDR3 nucleotides read TGTGCCATCAGTGGGGTAGCGGGGGGGAGGACAGATACGCAGTATTTT.

This clone turned up a few times. The rearrangement uses TRBV28 and TRBJ2-7; 8 nucleotides agree with TRBD2. The CDR3 covers 15 residues. The V gene end was trimmed by 7 bases and the J gene end by 0 bases; junction bases not matched to a gene: 8. Germline V gene sequence: CDR1 MDHEN, CDR2 SYDVKM. CDR3 sequence reads: CASTPGGVNSYEQYF. CDR3 nucleotides: TGTGCCAGCACCCCGGGGGGGGTTAACTCCTACGAGCAGTACTTC.

The rearrangement links TRBV6-1 to TRBJ1-3; D unresolved. There are 15 residues in the CDR3. The germline V and J ends were trimmed by 5 bases and 1 base, with 12 bases remaining between them. The germline V gene has CDR1 MNHNS and CDR2 SASEGT. CDR3 coding DNA: TGTGCCAGCAGTTCCATCCGGTCGTCTGGAAACACCATATATTTT. It yields the protein CASSSIRSSGNTIYF.

The chain couples TRBV30 to TRBJ1-2; a weak D match, TRBD1 (6 bases). Germline-derived CDR1 and CDR2 are GTSNPN and SVGIG (reference sequence). Trimming removed 0 bases from V and 6 bases from J, with 14 bases in between. The length of the CDR3 is 14 residues. CDR3 region: CAWSVLVQGHGYTF. The CDR3, as DNA: TGTGCCTGGAGTGTACTAGTACAGGGCCATGGCTACACCTTC.

The rearrangement uses TRBV5-4 and TRBJ2-6; D is undetermined. V was clipped by 0 bases and J by 0 bases, with 7 bases between them. Germline CDR1 SGHNT, CDR2 YYREEE (reference sequence). The CDR3 loop spans 16 amino acids. CDR3 sequence: CASSLAGVSGANVLTF. For the CDR3, the DNA is TGTGCCAGCAGCTTGGCGGGTGTCTCTGGGGCCAACGTCCTGACTTTC.

The chain is built from TRBV4-3 and TRBJ1-2; 12 bases match TRBD1. V shed 6 bases, J shed 4 bases, and the junction held 6 bases outside the gene matches. Germline CDR1 LGHNA, CDR2 YSLEER. This CDR3 has 15 residues. CDR3 coding DNA: TGCGCCAGCAGACCCGGGACAGGGGGCTTCTATGGCTACACCTTC. It is translated as CASRPGTGGFYGYTF.

The V gene is TRBV5-6, the J gene TRBJ2-2; D remains unclear. Germline V gives CDR1 SGHDT, CDR2 YYEEEE. The V end was cut by 0 bases, the J end by 7 bases, with 4 bases between. The CDR3 consists of 12 residues. CDR3 loop: CASSLADGELFF. CDR3 sequence (DNA): TGTGCCAGCAGCTTGGCCGACGGGGAGCTGTTTTTT.

This chain links TRBV6-1 with TRBJ2-5; no clear D gene. V lost 2 bases to trimming and J lost 4 bases, with 14 bases between them. Germline-derived CDR1 and CDR2 are MNHNS and SASEGT. The length of the CDR3 is 15 residues. CDR3 in amino acids: CASSETVIFLETQYF. Written as DNA, the CDR3 is TGTGCCAGCAGTGAAACAGTTATATTTCTAGAGACCCAGTACTTC.

The chain combines TRBV5-1 with TRBJ2-7; 7 positions agree with TRBD2. This CDR3 has 13 residues. The junction had 3 bases not matched to a gene; V was cut back by 4 bases and J by 2 bases. The germline CDR1 and CDR2 sequences are SGHRS and YFSETQ. DNA of the CDR3: TGCGCCAGCAGCCCCGGGACTACCTACGAGCAGTACTTC. It encodes CASSPGTTYEQYF.

This chain links TRBV5-1 with TRBJ1-5; weak D call: TRBD1 (6 bases). Germline lookup yields CDR1 SGHRS and CDR2 YFSETQ. Trimming cost V 1 base and J 6 bases, with 11 bases left between them. The CDR3 covers 14 residues. In DNA, the CDR3 is TGCGCCAGCAGCTTGCAACAGGGAGGTCAGCCCCAGCATTTT. Its translation: CASSLQQGGQPQHF.

This clone was picked up one time. This chain links TRBV27 with TRBJ2-2; unclear D gene. The germline CDR1 and CDR2 sequences are MNHEY and SMNVEV (reference sequence). V was pared by 1 base and J by 5 bases, with 11 bases between. This CDR3 spans 15 amino acids. The CDR3 DNA sequence: TGTGCCAGCAGTTTATACCAAGGTGGAACCGGGGAGCTGTTTTTT. As protein: CASSLYQGGTGELFF.

CDR3 loop: CASSSGRGFQETQYF. CDR3 sequence (DNA): TGTGCCAGCAGCTCCGGGCGGGGATTTCAGGAGACCCAGTACTTC. The chain recombines TRBV7-3 with TRBJ2-5, with D maybe TRBD2 (6 bases). This CDR3 spans 15 amino acids. CDR1 is SGHTA and CDR2 is FQGTGA in the germline V gene. Trimming left V 4 bases short and J 5 bases short, with 17 bases between.

The rearrangement joins TRBV4-1 to TRBJ2-5; 11 positions match TRBD1. Germline V gives CDR1 MGHRA, CDR2 YSYEKL. Trimming removed 1 base from V and 4 bases from J; junction bases left unmatched: 2. The CDR3 is made up of 15 amino acids. The CDR3 region is CASSQGGTGGETQYF. CDR3 coding DNA: TGCGCCAGCAGCCAAGGAGGGACAGGGGGAGAGACCCAGTACTTC.

A remark on this clone: This specimen includes other DNA sequences encoding the same CDR3. The CDR3 loop is CASSLVGGGDGYTF. The CDR3 DNA sequence: TGTGCCAGCAGCTTGGTCGGGGGGGGCGACGGCTACACCTTC. J is TRBJ1-2 and V is TRBV7-9; D is possibly TRBD1 (6 bases). From germline, CDR1 is SEHNR and CDR2 FQNEAQ (reference sequence). The CDR3 totals 14 residues. V was shortened by 3 bases and J by 8 bases, with 16 bases between the two germline ends.

CDR3 residues: CASSTTSGRVYEQYF. The DNA for the CDR3 is TGTGCCAGTAGCACAACTAGCGGGAGGGTCTACGAGCAGTACTTC. The chain uses TRBV19 and TRBJ2-7, with TRBD2 matching over 13 bases. Germline CDR1 reads LNHDA; CDR2 reads SQIVND (reference sequence). CDR3 length: 15 amino acids. The J segment lost 3 bases and the V segment lost 6 bases, leaving 5 bases of the junction unmatched.

This clone was picked up a small number of times. The chain is built from TRBV6-1 and TRBJ2-1; 10 bases align to TRBD2. V lost 7 bases, J lost 8 bases, and 11 bases stayed unmatched. Germline V lookup: CDR1 MNHNS, CDR2 SASEGT. The CDR3 has 15 residues. CDR3 residues: CASTIETSGRYEQFF. For the CDR3, the DNA is TGTGCCAGCACGATAGAGACTAGCGGGCGCTATGAGCAGTTCTTC.

This clone was picked up a small number of times. This sequence joins TRBV19 and TRBJ1-3; the D is unclear. Germline V lookup: CDR1 LNHDA, CDR2 SQIVND (reference sequence). The CDR3 has 14 residues. Trimming removed 2 bases at V and 0 bases at J, with 5 bases between. CDR3 nucleotides: TGTGCCAGTAGTATACAGTCCTCTGGAAACACCATATATTTT. It codes for CASSIQSSGNTIYF.

The V and J genes are TRBV2 and TRBJ2-2, with a tentative D call TRBD1 (6 bases). CDR3 length equals 15 residues. V was trimmed by 6 bases and J by 4 bases, leaving 15 bases between them. Per germline, CDR1 SNHLY and CDR2 FYNNEI. The CDR3 reads CASSYRAGATGELFF. CDR3 coding DNA: TGTGCCAGCAGCTACCGGGCAGGGGCCACCGGGGAGCTGTTTTTT.